The 14 T cell receptor beta chains below come from one sample, sequenced in a study of shared clonotypes between healthy human individuals. Libraries were prepared by immunoSEQ multiplex PCR; TCRdb keeps only in-frame clonotypes and omits some of them. Here the sample spans 450,000 to 600,000 clones, 70% to 80% being singletons. The sequencing sample was made of PBMCs. The receptors were sampled from a woman in her thirties or forties in good health. Some clones in this sample may be carry-over from other donors' samples.

The V call is TRBV27, the J call TRBJ2-5; 8 bases map to TRBD2. Trimming at V came to 8 bases and at J to 5 bases, leaving 7 bases not matched to a gene. Germline V gene lookup returns CDR1 MNHEY and CDR2 SMNVEV (reference sequence). CDR3 length equals 13 residues. The CDR3 loop is CASRAGATETQYF. For the CDR3, the DNA is TGTGCCAGCCGAGCGGGAGCGACCGAGACCCAGTACTTC.

This clone was counted between two and nine times. The chain is built from TRBV5-8 and TRBJ1-1, with a possible D match to TRBD1 (5 bases). This CDR3 region has 11 residues. Trimming took off 4 bases at V and 11 bases at J, with 12 bases between the two ends. Looked up from germline, CDR1 is SGHTS and CDR2 is YDEGEE. As DNA, the CDR3 is TGTGCCAGCAGCCTGTGGGGGGAGGCTTTCTTT. Residues: CASSLWGEAFF.

The V call is TRBV27, the J call TRBJ2-2, with a weak D call TRBD2 (5 bases). V shed 2 bases and J shed 6 bases, with 7 bases lying between them. This CDR3 comprises 13 residues. The V gene's germline CDR1 is MNHEY and CDR2 SMNVEV (reference sequence). This chain's CDR3 is CASSLAGAGELFF. CDR3 DNA sequence: TGTGCCAGCAGTTTAGCCGGGGCCGGGGAGCTGTTTTTT.

The V call is TRBV5-1, the J call TRBJ2-2; no firm D call. V lost 1 base to trimming and J lost 5 bases, with 12 bases between them. Germline CDR1 reads SGHRS; CDR2 reads YFSETQ. The CDR3 contains 15 residues. The CDR3 DNA follows: TGCGCCAGCAGCTTGTCACTGGCGTCTACCGGGGAGCTGTTTTTT. This sequence encodes CASSLSLASTGELFF. The variable domain in full, completed from reference TRBV5-1 and TRBJ2-2, reads KAGVTQTPRYLIKTRGQQVTLSCSPISGHRSVSWYQQTPGQGLQFLFEYFSETQRNKGNFPGRFSGRQFSNSRSEMNVSTLELGDSALYLCASSLSLASTGELFFGEGSRLTVL.

Note on this clone: The identical CDR3 is also encoded by other nucleotide sequences in the sample. The J gene is TRBJ1-2, the V gene TRBV28; 7 positions agree with TRBD1. Germline values: CDR1 MDHEN, CDR2 SYDVKM. J was trimmed by 3 bases and V by 6 bases; bases with no gene match: 4. This CDR3 has 13 residues. CDR3 amino acids: CASRSGTDYGYTF. The CDR3, as DNA: TGTGCCAGCAGGTCCGGGACAGACTATGGCTACACCTTC.

Remarks on this clone: The sample carries other DNA sequences with the same CDR3. The chain couples TRBV27 to TRBJ2-7; the D is unclear. This CDR3 is 13 amino acids long. The germline V gene has CDR1 MNHEY and CDR2 SMNVEV (reference sequence). With 0 bases removed from V and 4 bases from J, the gap between germline ends came to 7 bases. The DNA for the CDR3 is TGTGCCAGCAGTTTATCGGGTGGATACGAGCAGTACTTC. This translates into CASSLSGGYEQYF.

The chain combines TRBV28 with TRBJ1-4; no clear D. V was trimmed by 4 bases and J by 8 bases, leaving 14 bases between them. The CDR3 sequence is 14 residues long. CDR1 and CDR2 (germline): MDHEN, SYDVKM. The CDR3 DNA reads TGTGCCAGCAGTTCCGGACCTTTGCGGGAAAAACTGTTTTTT. This gives the protein CASSSGPLREKLFF.

V is TRBV2 and J is TRBJ2-2; TRBD1 is a possible D gene (5 bases). The V gene's germline CDR1 is SNHLY and CDR2 FYNNEI. The CDR3 sequence is 15 residues long. The V and J ends lost 11 bases and 0 bases respectively, with 16 bases between them. CDR3: CASQGQGTNTGELFF. CDR3 DNA: TGTGCCTCCCAGGGCCAAGGAACGAACACCGGGGAGCTGTTTTTT.

The genes are TRBV6-5 and TRBJ2-7; D is possibly TRBD2 (5 bases). CDR3 length: 15 amino acids. Germline V gene lookup returns CDR1 MNHEY and CDR2 SVGAGI. V was trimmed by 5 bases and J by 6 bases, leaving 20 bases between them. For the CDR3, the DNA is TGTGCCAGCAGTACCTTTACGGGAACTCGGAGCGAGCAGTACTTC. Protein: CASSTFTGTRSEQYF.

As concerns this clone: A far larger clone lies a single base away; this is likely a read error. Other nucleotide sequences in the sample specify the same CDR3. V is TRBV13 and J is TRBJ2-1; the match to TRBD2 covers 14 bases. In germline, CDR1 is PRHDT, CDR2 FYEKMQ (reference sequence). CDR3 length: 16 residues. The CDR3 DNA follows: TGCGCCAGCAGCCCAAGACTAGCGGGAGGGTTCGGTGAGCAGTTCTTC. Its translation: CASSPRLAGGFGEQFF.

CDR3 sequence: CASSYLGQGRDIQYF. In nucleotides, the CDR3 is TGTGCCAGCAGTTACCTCGGACAGGGGCGGGACATTCAGTACTTC. The chain carries TRBV6-5 and TRBJ2-4; 9 positions agree with TRBD1. Germline lookup yields CDR1 MNHEY and CDR2 SVGAGI. The CDR3 has 15 residues. V shed 2 bases, J shed 8 bases, and the junction held 7 bases outside the gene matches.

The chain combines TRBV7-2 with TRBJ2-5; 11 nucleotides line up with TRBD2. This CDR3 has 14 amino acids. J gave up 5 bases and V 5 bases, and 4 bases lay outside the gene matches. Looked up from germline, CDR1 is SGHTA and CDR2 is FQGNSA. CDR3 DNA: TGTGCCAGCAGCCTTACTAGCGGGAGTGAGACCCAGTACTTC. This codes for CASSLTSGSETQYF.

This clone was found once. V is TRBV18 and J is TRBJ1-2; TRBD1 is a possible D gene (5 bases). The CDR3 runs to 15 residues. CDR1 is KGHSH, CDR2 LQKENI, per germline. V lost 1 base and J 6 bases, leaving 15 bases between the germline ends. CDR3 amino acids: CASSPLAEGPNGYTF. CDR3 DNA: TGTGCCAGCTCACCACTGGCTGAGGGACCGAATGGCTACACCTTC.

In regard to this clone: A far larger clone is one nucleotide away, so this likely arose from a read error. The same CDR3 also results from other DNA sequences found in this sample. The rearrangement uses TRBV4-1 and TRBJ2-7; D is possibly TRBD1 or TRBD2 (5 bases each). The CDR3 is 13 residues long. Germline CDR1 is MGHRA and CDR2 is YSYEKL. CDR3 DNA: TGCGCAAGCAGAAGGGACCTCAATTCCGAGCAGTACTTC. It specifies CASRRDLNSEQYF.